This T cell receptor beta chain comes out of a study of glioma-infiltrating T cells after dendritic cell vaccination. Assay used: immunoSEQ multiplex PCR; TCRdb lists only in-frame clones, some missing. Among 55,000 to 75,000 clones listed, about 79% were seen once. Per the germline V gene, CDR1 is MNHEY and CDR2 is SMNVEV (reference sequence). Losses at the gene ends were 5 bases for V and 4 bases for J; bases not matched to a gene: 2. This CDR3 is 13 amino acids long. Indicated time point: after dendritic cell vaccination, including at tumor progression/relapse. Selection required adequate fresh-frozen tumor tissue plus more than two years' survival data. Before vaccination, two weeks after the third vaccination, and at progression, PBMC were collected.

The sample in question was blood, obtained after dendritic cell vaccination. The chain has TRBV27 and TRBJ2-7, with 10 bases lining up with TRBD1. The source is a human donor with glioblastoma. The CDR3 spells CASSPGQGYEQYF. In DNA form, the CDR3 reads TGTGCCAGCAGTCCGGGACAGGGGTACGAGCAGTACTTC.